This TCR beta chain was recovered during a study of cytomegalovirus exposure and HLA in healthy donors. As regards this clone: The antigen remains unidentified.

Sequencing used immunoSEQ multiplex PCR; TCRdb keeps in-frame clones, though not all of them. Of roughly 150,000 clones detected, 85% to 90% appear once; the ten largest clones hold 4% to 5%. CDR3 size: 20 residues. Regarding the study as a whole: In vitro testing confirmed a few CMV-associated chains as specific for CMV antigens. Reportedly, cytomegalovirus status was diagnosed with high sensitivity and specificity. The study put 150 to 200 TCR beta chains on its list as cytomegalovirus-associated. The dataset shows that most TCR sequences were rare, while some public TCRs occurred in many donors.

The chain recombines TRBV12-2 with TRBJ2-7; the table's TRBD1 call for D was not verified on the DNA. TRBV12-2 is a pseudogene segment. The clonotype was recovered from a man between 18 and 35 years old in good health and CMV-seropositive. What was sequenced was PBMCs. The CDR3 DNA follows: TGTGCAAGTCGCTTAGCTAGTCCAGGGACAGGGGGTTTTCCGTACTACGAGCAGTACTTC. It translates to CASRLASPGTGGFPYYEQYF.